The 14 T cell receptor beta chains listed next were all sequenced from one sample in a study of blood T cell repertoires in COVID-19 (dated by TCRdb to 2020 to 2021). To prepare the library, the immunoSEQ multiplex PCR assay was applied. The immuneACCESS repertoire file appears here via TCRdb, limited to in-frame rearrangements. These files lack a portion of the clones; in checked studies, under half of the deficit traces to unresolved V genes, and the cause of the others is not known. The sample has about 200,000 clones on record, 86% of them singletons. Roughly 4.9% of the sample comes from the top ten. Sequencing was carried out using PBMCs or T cells enriched from blood (not recorded which). The receptors come from a woman aged 25 to 45 who had been exposed to COVID-19.

The chain joins TRBV5-6 to TRBJ1-2; D perhaps matches TRBD1 (5 bases). There are 12 residues in the CDR3. V was trimmed by 4 bases and J by 12 bases, leaving 16 bases between them. Germline V gene data show CDR1 as SGHDT and CDR2 as YYEEEE. CDR3 sequence reads: CASSQTVGGNTF. CDR3 nucleotides: TGTGCCAGCAGCCAAACGGTTGGGGGGAACACCTTC. The variable domain in full, with the rest retrieved from reference TRBV5-6 and TRBJ1-2, is DAGVTQSPTHLIKTRGQQVTLRCSPKSGHDTVSWYQQALGQGPQFIFQYYEEEERQRGNFPDRFSGHQFPNYSSELNVNALLLGDSALYLCASSQTVGGNTFGSGTRLTVV.

This sequence joins TRBV3-1 (or the pseudogene TRBV3-2) and TRBJ1-4; a possible D gene is TRBD1 (5 bases). The ends were cut back, 5 bases at V and 0 bases at J, with 13 bases in the middle. Germline values: CDR1 LGHDT, CDR2 YNNKEL (reference sequence). CDR3 length: 16 amino acids. The chain's CDR3 is CASSDLGPATNEKLFF. DNA of the CDR3: TGTGCCAGCAGCGATCTGGGGCCCGCAACTAATGAAAAACTGTTTTTT.

V usage is TRBV18 and J usage is TRBJ2-5; D is possibly TRBD1 (5 bases). The CDR3 runs to 12 residues. Between the trimmed V and J ends, which lost 5 bases and 4 bases, there was a span of 8 bases. Germline values: CDR1 KGHSH, CDR2 LQKENI. The CDR3 DNA reads TGTGCCAGCTCAGAGACAGCAGAGACCCAGTACTTC. Translated: CASSETAETQYF.

The chain combines TRBV19 with TRBJ1-6, with TRBD1 matching over 7 bases. V dropped 5 bases and J dropped 10; count of bases not matched to a gene: 11. The CDR3 consists of 15 residues. Germline values: CDR1 LNHDA, CDR2 SQIVND (reference sequence). The DNA for the CDR3 is TGTGCCAGTAGTGGAACGAGGGGGCCCGGGTCACCCCTCCACTTT. This encodes CASSGTRGPGSPLHF.

The rearrangement joins TRBV6-6 to TRBJ1-5, with a possible D match to TRBD1 (6 bases). The CDR3 consists of 14 residues. V was shortened by 0 bases and J by 7 bases, with 10 bases between the two germline ends. CDR1 and CDR2 from the germline V gene are MNHNY and SVGAGI (reference sequence). CDR3 amino acids: CASSYSSQGQPQHF. CDR3 DNA: TGTGCCAGCAGTTACTCAAGTCAGGGGCAGCCCCAGCATTTT.

The chain employs TRBV2 and TRBJ1-2; D may be TRBD1 (5 bases). CDR1 and CDR2 (germline): SNHLY, FYNNEI. Between the trimmed V and J ends, which lost 2 bases and 5 bases, there was a span of 12 bases. This CDR3 region has 14 residues. CDR3 DNA: TGTGCCAGCAGTGAAAGGGGCATGGATTATGGCTACACCTTC. It specifies CASSERGMDYGYTF.

This clone was detected once. The chain links TRBV30 to TRBJ2-3; the D gene is possibly TRBD1 (7 bases). CDR1 and CDR2 (germline): GTSNPN, SVGIG (reference sequence). The CDR3 runs 16 residues. Trimming stripped 0 bases from V and 1 base from J, with 14 bases between. CDR3 amino acids: CAWSVPGRGGTDTQYF. The CDR3 nucleotides are TGTGCCTGGAGTGTCCCCGGCAGGGGGGGCACAGATACGCAGTATTTT.

This clone was detected only once. The rearrangement links TRBV4-1 to TRBJ1-4; no clear D gene. V lost 0 bases to trimming and J lost 1 base, with 15 bases between them. CDR3 length equals 18 residues. CDR1 is MGHRA and CDR2 is YSYEKL in the germline V gene. The CDR3 sequence is CASSQEVAVLLTNEKLFF. CDR3 DNA sequence: TGCGCCAGCAGCCAAGAGGTCGCAGTTCTTTTAACTAATGAAAAACTGTTTTTT.

This rearrangement joins TRBV7-8 to TRBJ2-7; 8 bases are shared with TRBD1. With V trimmed by 5 bases and J by 0 bases, 6 bases remained unmatched. The CDR3 totals 15 residues. The germline V gene encodes CDR1 SGHVS and CDR2 FQNEAQ. The CDR3 spells CASSPGTGRSYEQYF. The DNA of the CDR3 is TGTGCCAGCAGCCCTGGGACAGGCCGCTCCTACGAGCAGTACTTC. Supplemented by reference TRBV7-8 and TRBJ2-7, the full variable domain reads GAGVSQSPRYKVAKRGQDVALRCDPISGHVSLFWYQQALGQGPEFLTYFQNEAQLDKSGLPSDRFFAERPEGSVSTLKIQRTQQEDSAVYLCASSPGTGRSYEQYFGPGTRLTVT.

The CDR3 here is CASAPGDNQPQHF. DNA for the CDR3: TGTGCCAGCGCGCCCGGGGACAATCAGCCCCAGCATTTT. This chain connects TRBV11-1 to TRBJ1-5; D gene uncertain. CDR3 length: 13 residues. Per the germline V gene, CDR1 is SGHAT and CDR2 is FQDESV (reference sequence). V was clipped by 8 bases and J by 3 bases, with 11 bases between them.

The rearrangement uses TRBV3-1 (or the pseudogene TRBV3-2) and TRBJ2-3; D call uncertain. With 4 bases removed from V and 1 base from J, the gap between germline ends came to 6 bases. The CDR3 loop spans 13 amino acids. Germline values: CDR1 LGHDT, CDR2 YNNKEL (reference sequence). CDR3: CASSPQGTDTQYF. CDR3 sequence (DNA): TGTGCCAGCAGCCCTCAGGGCACAGATACGCAGTATTTT.

The J gene is TRBJ2-3, the V gene TRBV19; perhaps TRBD1 as D (5 bases). Looked up from germline, CDR1 is LNHDA and CDR2 is SQIVND (reference sequence). V was cut by 8 bases and J by 5 bases, with 17 bases left in between. This CDR3 has 14 amino acids. CDR3 in DNA: TGTGCCAGTCACGACAGTTTAGTTATAGATACGCAGTATTTT. The encoded protein is CASHDSLVIDTQYF.

The rearrangement links TRBV3-1 (or the pseudogene TRBV3-2) to TRBJ1-1; D gene unclear. Trimming took 3 bases from V and 5 from J, leaving 13 bases between them. Per the germline V gene, CDR1 is LGHDT and CDR2 is YNNKEL (reference sequence). The CDR3 has 14 amino acids. Written as DNA, the CDR3 is TGTGCCAGCAGCCAGGGCATGGGAGGGACTGAAGCTTTCTTT. Translating gives CASSQGMGGTEAFF.

This chain uses TRBV7-6 with TRBJ1-1; weak D call: TRBD1 (5 bases). This CDR3 is built from 14 residues. Germline V gene data show CDR1 as SGHVS and CDR2 as FNYEAQ. Trimming took 3 bases from V and 0 from J, leaving 8 bases between them. The CDR3 region is CASSLGGVNTEAFF. The DNA of the CDR3 is TGTGCCAGCAGCTTGGGAGGGGTGAACACTGAAGCTTTCTTT.